This T cell receptor beta chain was sequenced during a study of blood T cell repertoires in COVID-19. Study context: COVID-19 samples collected from the United States, Italy and Spain covered acute and convalescent phases.

The data were produced by immunoSEQ multiplex PCR, yet TCRdb's version contains in-frame clones alone and is incomplete. Here the sample spans 210,000 or so clones, 75% to 90% being singletons. A COVID-19 case was met by exposed participants within 2 weeks before study entry. The CDR3 loop spans 13 amino acids. Per the germline V gene, CDR1 is MGHRA and CDR2 is YSYEKL. The V segment lost 5 bases and the J segment 3 bases; nucleotides outside the gene matches: 4. The receptor's source is a woman aged 25 to 39 who had been exposed to COVID-19. Input material: PBMCs or T cells enriched from blood (not recorded which). V and J are TRBV4-1 and TRBJ2-7, with 7 bases identical to TRBD1. The CDR3 loop is CASSEGGGYEQYF. The CDR3 DNA sequence: TGCGCCAGCAGCGAAGGGGGCGGCTACGAGCAGTACTTC.